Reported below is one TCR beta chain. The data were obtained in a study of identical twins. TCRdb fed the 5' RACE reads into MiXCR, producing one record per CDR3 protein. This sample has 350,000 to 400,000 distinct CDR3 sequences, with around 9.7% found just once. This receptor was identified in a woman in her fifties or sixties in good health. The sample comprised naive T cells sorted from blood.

The CDR3 spells CASSETGLADQETQYF. The CDR3 nucleotides are TGCGCCAGCAGTGAAACAGGACTAGCGGACCAAGAGACCCAGTACTTC. This chain uses TRBV10-1 with TRBJ2-5; 10 bases line up with TRBD2. The CDR3 is 16 amino acids. The V gene end was trimmed by 3 bases and the J gene end by 0 bases; junction bases not matched to a gene: 4. CDR1 is WNHNN, CDR2 SYGVQD, per germline (reference sequence).